This T cell receptor (beta chain) stems from a study of T cell repertoires in cytomegalovirus infection. One entry per CDR3 protein results from TCRdb running MiXCR on the reads. Among 830,000 or so distinct CDR3 sequences listed, roughly 33% were seen once. Worth noting for this clonotype: Its specificity is unknown.

The CDR3 has 11 residues. Trimming left V 10 bases short and J 6 bases short, with 12 bases between. Germline lookup yields CDR1 SNHLY and CDR2 FYNNEI. V usage is TRBV2 and J usage is TRBJ1-1; D uncertain. Sequences were derived from cultured CD8+ T cells from PBMCs, sampled from culture after CMV antigen stimulation. This clonotype was sampled from a human donor in good health (CMV status not recorded). Some clones in this sample may be carry-over from other donors' samples. DNA of the CDR3: TGTGCCACTCTTCTGCCCCCTGAAGCTTTCTTT. Amino acid sequence: CATLLPPEAFF. The full variable domain, rest sourced from reference TRBV2 and TRBJ1-1, is EPEVTQTPSHQVTQMGQEVILRCVPISNHLYFYWYRQILGQKVEFLVSFYNNEISEKSEIFDDQFSVERPDGSNFTLKIRSTKLEDSAMYFCATLLPPEAFFGQGTRLTVV.